A selection of T cell receptor beta chains follows, all from one sample in a study of stem cell transplantation in POMP-related autoinflammatory disease. Data came from immunoSEQ multiplex PCR; TCRdb stores just in-frame clones and leaves some out. The table lists about 7,200 clones, 75% to 90% of them singletons. Sequences were obtained from a CXCR5-defined cell subset from PBMCs. The receptors were sampled from a human donor in good health. Each CDR3 is given with its conserved first and last residue. A D gene is named only where the DNA matches it firmly. Rows may omit the clone size; those that give it use once, few, many or a size class.

CDR3: CASSQPRDTANSPLHF
DNA: TGTGCCAGCAGCCAACCCCGGGACACCGCCAATTCACCCCTCCACTTT
D: -
J: TRBJ1-6
V: TRBV14
size: -

CDR3: CASSQGHRDTDTQYF
DNA: TGTGCCAGCAGCCAAGGCCACAGGGACACAGATACGCAGTATTTT
D: -
J: TRBJ2-3
V: TRBV4-2
size: -

CDR3: CASSLVPGSNTEAFF
DNA: TGCGCCAGCAGCTTGGTCCCGGGCTCGAACACTGAAGCTTTCTTT
D: -
J: TRBJ1-1
V: TRBV5-1
size: -

CDR3: CASSSPPGMNTEAFF
DNA: TGCGCCAGCAGCTCTCCGCCAGGTATGAACACTGAAGCTTTCTTT
D: -
J: TRBJ1-1
V: TRBV5-1
size: -

CDR3: CASSLQYQETQYF
DNA: TGCGCCAGCAGCTTGCAGTACCAAGAGACCCAGTACTTC
D: -
J: TRBJ2-5
V: TRBV5-1
size: -

CDR3: CASSLYSGAYEQYF
DNA: TGTGCCAGCAGCTTATATAGCGGGGCCTACGAGCAGTACTTC
D: TRBD2
J: TRBJ2-7
V: TRBV7-3
size: once

CDR3: CASSRGLLYEQYF
DNA: TGTGCCAGCAGCCGCGGACTACTCTACGAGCAGTACTTC
D: -
J: TRBJ2-7
V: TRBV14
size: -

CDR3: CASSPSGASGNTIYF
DNA: TGTGCCAGCAGCCCATCAGGAGCCTCTGGAAACACCATATATTTT
D: -
J: TRBJ1-3
V: TRBV7-9
size: few

CDR3: CAWSLGGGANVLTF
DNA: TGTGCCTGGAGCCTGGGGGGAGGGGCCAACGTCCTGACTTTC
D: -
J: TRBJ2-6
V: TRBV30
size: -

CDR3: CAMGGKAKGSAKQFF
DNA: TGTGCCATGGGGGGCAAGGCAAAGGGTTCTGCAAAGCAGTTCTTC
D: -
J: TRBJ2-1
V: TRBV6-1
size: -